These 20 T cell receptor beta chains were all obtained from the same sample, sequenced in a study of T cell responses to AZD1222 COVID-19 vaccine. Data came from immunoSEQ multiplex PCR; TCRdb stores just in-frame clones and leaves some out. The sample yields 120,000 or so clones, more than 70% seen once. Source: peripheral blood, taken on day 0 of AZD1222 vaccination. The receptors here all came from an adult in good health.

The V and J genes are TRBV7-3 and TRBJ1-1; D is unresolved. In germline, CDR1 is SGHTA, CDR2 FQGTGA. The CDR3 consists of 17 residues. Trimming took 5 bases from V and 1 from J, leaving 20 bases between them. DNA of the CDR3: TGTGCCAGCAGCCACCTCGTCTCGGCAGCTCCGAACACTGAAGCTTTCTTT. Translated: CASSHLVSAAPNTEAFF.

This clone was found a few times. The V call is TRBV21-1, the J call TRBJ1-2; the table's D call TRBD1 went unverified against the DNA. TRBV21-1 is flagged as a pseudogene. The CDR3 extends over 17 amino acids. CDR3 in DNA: TGTGCCAGCAGCAAAGGGTCGGACAGGGGGCTAGGATATGGCTACACCTTC. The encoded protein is CASSKGSDRGLGYGYTF.

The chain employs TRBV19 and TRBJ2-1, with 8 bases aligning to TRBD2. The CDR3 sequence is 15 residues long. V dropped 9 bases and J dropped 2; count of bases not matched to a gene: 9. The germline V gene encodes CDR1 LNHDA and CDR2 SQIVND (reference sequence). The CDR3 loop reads CASSLAGTTYNEQFF. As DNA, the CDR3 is TGTGCCAGCAGTCTAGCGGGTACAACCTACAATGAGCAGTTCTTC.

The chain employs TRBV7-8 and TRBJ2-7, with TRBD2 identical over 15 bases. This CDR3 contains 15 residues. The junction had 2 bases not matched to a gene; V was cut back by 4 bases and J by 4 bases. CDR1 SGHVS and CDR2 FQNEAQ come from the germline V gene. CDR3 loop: CASSSGTSGRYEQYF. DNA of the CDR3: TGTGCCAGCAGCTCCGGGACTAGCGGGAGGTACGAGCAGTACTTC.

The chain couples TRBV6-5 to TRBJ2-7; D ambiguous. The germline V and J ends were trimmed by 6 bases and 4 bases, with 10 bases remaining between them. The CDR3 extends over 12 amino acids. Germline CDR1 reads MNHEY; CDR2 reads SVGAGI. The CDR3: CASSLTRYEQYF. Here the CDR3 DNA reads TGTGCCAGCAGCCTCACTCGTTACGAGCAGTACTTC.

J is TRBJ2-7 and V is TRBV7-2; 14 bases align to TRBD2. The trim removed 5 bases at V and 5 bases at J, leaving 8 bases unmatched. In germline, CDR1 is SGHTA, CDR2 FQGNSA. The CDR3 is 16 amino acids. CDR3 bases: TGTGCCAGCAGCACTCGGACTAGCGGGAGGTCCCACGAGCAGTACTTC. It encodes CASSTRTSGRSHEQYF.

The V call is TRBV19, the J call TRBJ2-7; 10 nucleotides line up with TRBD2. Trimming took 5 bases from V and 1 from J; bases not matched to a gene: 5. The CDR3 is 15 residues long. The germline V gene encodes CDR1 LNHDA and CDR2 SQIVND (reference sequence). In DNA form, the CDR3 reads TGTGCCAGTAGTGCTTCTAGCGGGAGTTCCTACGAGCAGTACTTC. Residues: CASSASSGSSYEQYF.

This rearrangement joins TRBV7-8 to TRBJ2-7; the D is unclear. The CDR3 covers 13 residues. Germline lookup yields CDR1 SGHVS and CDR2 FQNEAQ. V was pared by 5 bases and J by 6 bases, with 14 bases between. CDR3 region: CASSRGDFIEQYF. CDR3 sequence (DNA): TGTGCCAGCAGCCGTGGTGATTTTATCGAGCAGTACTTC. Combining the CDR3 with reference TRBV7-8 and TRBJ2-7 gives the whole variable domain GAGVSQSPRYKVAKRGQDVALRCDPISGHVSLFWYQQALGQGPEFLTYFQNEAQLDKSGLPSDRFFAERPEGSVSTLKIQRTQQEDSAVYLCASSRGDFIEQYFGPGTRLTVT.

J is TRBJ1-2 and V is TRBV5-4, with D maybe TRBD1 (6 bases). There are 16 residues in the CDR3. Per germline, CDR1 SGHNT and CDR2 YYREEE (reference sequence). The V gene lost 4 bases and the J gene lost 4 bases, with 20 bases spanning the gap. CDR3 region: CASSGGGRADLYGYTF. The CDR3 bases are TGTGCCAGCAGCGGGGGGGGCAGGGCGGACCTCTATGGCTACACCTTC.

CDR3 in DNA: TGTGCCAGCGGCAGATTGAACACTGAAGCTTTCTTT. This sequence encodes CASGRLNTEAFF. The genes are TRBV7-9 and TRBJ1-1; no reliable D call. The CDR3 is 12 amino acids. Trimming cost V 8 bases and J 0 bases, with 7 bases left between them. Per germline, CDR1 SEHNR and CDR2 FQNEAQ (reference sequence).

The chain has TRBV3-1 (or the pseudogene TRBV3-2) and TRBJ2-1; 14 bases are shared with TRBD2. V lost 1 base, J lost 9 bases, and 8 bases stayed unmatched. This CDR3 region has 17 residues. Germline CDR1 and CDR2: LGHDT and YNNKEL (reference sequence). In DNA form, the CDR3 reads TGTGCCAGCAGCCAAGTAACCGGGACTAGCGGGAGAGGTGAGCAGTTCTTC. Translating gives CASSQVTGTSGRGEQFF.

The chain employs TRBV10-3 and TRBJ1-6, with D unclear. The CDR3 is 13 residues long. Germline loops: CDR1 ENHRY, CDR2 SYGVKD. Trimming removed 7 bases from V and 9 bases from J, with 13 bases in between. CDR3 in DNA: TGTGCCATCACTCCAACGGGATTTTCACCCCTCCACTTT. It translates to CAITPTGFSPLHF.

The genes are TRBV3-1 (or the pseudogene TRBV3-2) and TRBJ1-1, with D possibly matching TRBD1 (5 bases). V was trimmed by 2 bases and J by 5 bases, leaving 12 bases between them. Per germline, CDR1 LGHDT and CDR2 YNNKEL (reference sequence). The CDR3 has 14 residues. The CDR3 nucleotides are TGTGCCAGCAGCCAAACGGGGGGTAGAACTGAAGCTTTCTTT. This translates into CASSQTGGRTEAFF.

This CDR3 is CASSEAGTGANVLTF. CDR3 sequence (DNA): TGTGCCAGCAGTGAAGCCGGGACTGGGGCCAACGTCCTGACTTTC. The chain has TRBV6-4 and TRBJ2-6, with D possibly matching TRBD2 (5 bases). Germline V gene sequence: CDR1 MRHNA, CDR2 SNTAGT. The ends were cut back, 3 bases at V and 2 bases at J, with 8 bases in the middle. The CDR3 is 15 residues long.

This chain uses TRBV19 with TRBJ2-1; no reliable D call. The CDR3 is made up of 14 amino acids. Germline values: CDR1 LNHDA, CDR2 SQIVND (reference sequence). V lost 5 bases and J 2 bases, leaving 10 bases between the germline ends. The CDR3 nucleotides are TGTGCCAGTAGTGACGACATTACCTACAATGAGCAGTTCTTC. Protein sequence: CASSDDITYNEQFF. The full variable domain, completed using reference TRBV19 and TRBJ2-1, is DGGITQSPKYLFRKEGQNVTLSCEQNLNHDAMYWYRQDPGQGLRLIYYSQIVNDFQKGDIAEGYSVSREKKESFPLTVTSAQKNPTAFYLCASSDDITYNEQFFGPGTRLTVL.

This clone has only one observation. CDR3 in DNA: TGCGCCAGCAGCCAAGATGGACTAGCGGGAGCTAGTGCCTCCTACAATGAGCAGTTCTTC. Its protein product is CASSQDGLAGASASYNEQFF. The rearrangement links TRBV4-3 to TRBJ2-1, with 13 bases lining up with TRBD2. Germline V lookup: CDR1 LGHNA, CDR2 YSLEER. The V segment lost 0 bases and the J segment 0 bases; nucleotides outside the gene matches: 8. The CDR3 has 20 residues.

CDR3 protein: CASSPPTGNSGNTIYF. The CDR3 bases are TGTGCCAGCAGTCCGCCGACAGGTAACTCTGGAAACACCATATATTTT. The chain has TRBV27 and TRBJ1-3; maybe TRBD1 (6 bases). The CDR3 is 16 residues long. Trimming took off 5 bases at V and 0 bases at J, with 14 bases between the two ends. Per germline, CDR1 MNHEY and CDR2 SMNVEV (reference sequence).

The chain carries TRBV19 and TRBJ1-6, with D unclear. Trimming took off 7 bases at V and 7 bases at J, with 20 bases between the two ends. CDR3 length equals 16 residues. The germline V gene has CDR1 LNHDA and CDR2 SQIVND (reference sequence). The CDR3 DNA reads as TGTGCCAGTACCCCGCGGGCCGCACTCCAAAATTCACCCCTCCACTTT. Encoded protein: CASTPRAALQNSPLHF.

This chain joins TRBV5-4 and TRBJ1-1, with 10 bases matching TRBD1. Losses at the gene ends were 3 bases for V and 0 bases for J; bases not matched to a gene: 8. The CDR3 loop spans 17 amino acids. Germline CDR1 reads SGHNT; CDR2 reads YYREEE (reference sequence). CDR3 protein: CASSSGQGENMNTEAFF. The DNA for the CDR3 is TGTGCCAGCAGCTCTGGACAGGGGGAAAACATGAACACTGAAGCTTTCTTT.

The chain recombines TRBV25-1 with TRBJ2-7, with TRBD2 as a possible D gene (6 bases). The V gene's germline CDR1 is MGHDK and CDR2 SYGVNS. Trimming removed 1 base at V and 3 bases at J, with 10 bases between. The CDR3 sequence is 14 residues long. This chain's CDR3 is CASSESWGDYEQYF. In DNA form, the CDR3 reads TGTGCCAGCAGTGAATCTTGGGGGGACTACGAGCAGTACTTC.